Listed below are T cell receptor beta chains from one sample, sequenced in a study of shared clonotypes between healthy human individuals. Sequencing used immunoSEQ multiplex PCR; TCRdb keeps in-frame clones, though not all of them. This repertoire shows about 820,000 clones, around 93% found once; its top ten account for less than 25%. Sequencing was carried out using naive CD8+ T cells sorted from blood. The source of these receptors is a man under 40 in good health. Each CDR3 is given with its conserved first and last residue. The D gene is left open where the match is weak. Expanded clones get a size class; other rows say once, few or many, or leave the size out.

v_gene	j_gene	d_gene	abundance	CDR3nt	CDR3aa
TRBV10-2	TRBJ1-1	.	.	TGCGCCAGCAGCCCTAAGGTTTCCCAGGAGGCTTTCTTT	CASSPKVSQEAFF
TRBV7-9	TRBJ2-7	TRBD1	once	TGTGCCAGCAGCAGACAGGGATCCGAGCAGTACTTC	CASSRQGSEQYF
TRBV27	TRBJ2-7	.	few	TGTGCCAGCAGTTACAGCTCGGTCCACGAGCAGTACTTC	CASSYSSVHEQYF
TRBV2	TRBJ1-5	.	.	TGTGCCAGCAGTAGTACGAGGGATCGCAATCAGCCCCAGCATTTT	CASSSTRDRNQPQHF
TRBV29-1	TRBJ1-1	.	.	TGCAGCTCATGGGGTGGGGGGGACCCTGAAGCTTTCTTT	CSSWGGGDPEAFF
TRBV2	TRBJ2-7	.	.	TGTGCCAGCAGTGTAAAAGGTCCCCAAGGGCACTTC	CASSVKGPQGHF
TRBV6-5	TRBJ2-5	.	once	TGTGCCAGCAGTTACGGCGCAATTAGTGGCGAGACCCAGTACTTC	CASSYGAISGETQYF
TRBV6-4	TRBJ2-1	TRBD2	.	TGTGCCAGCAGCCTACATAGCGGGAGTTTGAATGAGCAGTTCTTC	CASSLHSGSLNEQFF
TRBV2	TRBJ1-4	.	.	TGTGCCAGCAGTGAAGTGGGGACCGGACGGTTCTTTGAAAAACTGTTTTTT	CASSEVGTGRFFEKLFF
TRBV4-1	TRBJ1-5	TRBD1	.	TGCGCCAGCAGCCAAGAAGGACAGGGGTATCAGCCCCAGCATTTT	CASSQEGQGYQPQHF
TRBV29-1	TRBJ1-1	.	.	TGCAGCGTTGGTTATATGAACACTGAAGCTTTCTTT	CSVGYMNTEAFF
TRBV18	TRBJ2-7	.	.	TGTGCCAGCTCACCACCACTAGGACTCGACTACGAGCAGTACTTC	CASSPPLGLDYEQYF
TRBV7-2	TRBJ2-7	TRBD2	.	TGTGCCAGCAGCCCATGGACTAGCGGGAGTTCCGAGCAGTACTTC	CASSPWTSGSSEQYF
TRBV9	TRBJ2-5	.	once	TGTGCCAGCAGCCCCGGATGGGGGCGAGAGACCCAGTACTTC	CASSPGWGRETQYF
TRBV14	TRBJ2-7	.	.	TGTGCCAGCGGCCCTAGGGAACTCCGCTACGAGCAGTACTTC	CASGPRELRYEQYF
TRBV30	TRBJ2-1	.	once	TGTGCCTGGGTAGGAGGGATATCCCCGGGACCGCGGCATGAGCAGTTCTTC	CAWVGGISPGPRHEQFF
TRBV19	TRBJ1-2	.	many	TGTGCCAGTAGTTGGAGAACGTATGGCTACACCTTC	CASSWRTYGYTF